This TCR beta chain came from a study of T-cell memory formation after mild COVID-19. About the research overall: The study found TCR clusters largely donor specific. Study-level findings and limits: Certain responding clones were present in pre-infection memory, suggesting participation of cross-reactive memory. Clones which contracted sat mainly in CM and EM if CD4+, and in EMRA if CD8+.

V shed 5 bases and J shed 7 bases, with 20 bases lying between them. CDR3 length: 16 residues. Germline CDR1 and CDR2: SEHNR and FQNEAQ (reference sequence). This clonotype has a handful of counts. What it binds is unknown. Sample barcodes and UMIs were carried by the TCR alpha and TCR beta cDNA libraries that 5'RACE generated with constant-segment primers. TCRdb itself ran the 5' RACE reads through MiXCR, one entry per CDR3 protein. Among 400,000 or so distinct CDR3 sequences listed, over 20% were seen once. The chain recombines TRBV7-9 with TRBJ2-2; D is ambiguous. The TCR sequence derives from an adult woman who had mild COVID-19 (a few samples of this study predate the infection). Cell type and time point are not known. The sequenced sample was PBMCs or a T cell subset sorted from them (not recorded which). CDR3 DNA sequence: TGTGCCAGCAGCGAAGCACGGGTTTGGAGCAGCGGGGAGCTGTTTTTT. Translated: CASSEARVWSSGELFF.